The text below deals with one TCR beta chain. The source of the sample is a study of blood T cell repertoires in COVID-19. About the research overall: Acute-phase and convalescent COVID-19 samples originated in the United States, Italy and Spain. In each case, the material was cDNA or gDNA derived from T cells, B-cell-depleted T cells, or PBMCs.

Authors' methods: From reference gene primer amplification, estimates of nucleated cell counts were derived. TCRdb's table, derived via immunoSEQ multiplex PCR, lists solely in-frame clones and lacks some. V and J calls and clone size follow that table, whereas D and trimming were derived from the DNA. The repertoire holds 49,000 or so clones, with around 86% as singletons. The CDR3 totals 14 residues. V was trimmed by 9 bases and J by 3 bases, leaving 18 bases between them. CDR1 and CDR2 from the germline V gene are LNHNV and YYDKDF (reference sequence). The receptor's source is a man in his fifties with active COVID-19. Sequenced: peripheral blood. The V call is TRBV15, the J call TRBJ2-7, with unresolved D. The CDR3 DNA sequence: TGTGCCACGTCCCGCCTCGGTACGGTCTACGAGCAGTACTTC. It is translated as CATSRLGTVYEQYF. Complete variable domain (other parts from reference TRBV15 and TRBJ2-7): DAMVIQNPRYQVTQFGKPVTLSCSQTLNHNVMYWYQQKSSQAPKLLFHYYDKDFNNEADTPDNFQSRRPNTSFCFLDIRSPGLGDTAMYLCATSRLGTVYEQYFGPGTRLTVT.